The T cell receptor (beta chain) under discussion was sequenced for a study of blood T cell repertoires in COVID-19. The overall study: Acute and convalescent COVID-19 samples came from the United States, Italy and Spain. PBMCs, B-cell-depleted T cells, or T cells were the source of the cDNA or gDNA that made up the material.

With respect to this clone: A read error may account for a junction end that differs from germline.

Germline assignment: CDR1 LNHNV and CDR2 YYDKDF (reference sequence). CDR3 length: 12 amino acids. Original processing methods: How many nucleated cells were present was estimated from reference gene primer amplification. The table came from immunoSEQ multiplex PCR; TCRdb's copy has only in-frame clones and leaves some out. V and J calls and clone size are copied from that table; D and trimming were computed from the DNA. The data show tens of thousands of clones, 88% seen once. The chain uses TRBV15 and TRBJ1-4, with 7 bases identical to TRBD1. The receptor comes from a man in his 70s with acute or convalescent COVID-19. Sequencing was done on a sample of peripheral blood. This CDR3 is CATSRDWGQRGF. For the CDR3, the DNA is TGTGCCACCAGCAGAGATTGGGGACAGAGAGGATTT.